Listed here are 6 T cell receptor beta chains from one sample, sequenced in a study of blood T cell repertoires in COVID-19 (dated by TCRdb to 2018 to 2020). Receptor amplification or capture employed the immunoSEQ multiplex PCR assay. Entries here come from immuneACCESS through TCRdb and include only in-frame sequences with V and J called. Some clones fail to appear in such tables; in the studies checked, an unresolved V gene covers under half of the shortfall, and the cause of the remainder is unknown. This sample lists 110,000 or so clones; more than 80% were detected once. The top ten constitute more than 5% of the sample. Material: peripheral blood. The source is a woman aged 60-75 years with COVID-19, enrolled during active disease.

The gene calls are TRBV2 and TRBJ1-1, with D possibly matching TRBD1 (5 bases). Germline V gene data show CDR1 as SNHLY and CDR2 as FYNNEI. Trimming shortened V by 6 bases and J by 1 base, and 12 bases separated the two germline ends. The CDR3 spans 14 residues. The CDR3 bases are TGTGCCAGCAGAGGGGCGGTTTCGAACACTGAAGCTTTCTTT. It codes for CASRGAVSNTEAFF.

This clone was seen only a few times. The chain carries TRBV6-1 and TRBJ2-2; D may be TRBD2 (5 bases). Trimming took 2 bases from V and 4 from J, leaving 11 bases between them. Germline CDR1 reads MNHNS; CDR2 reads SASEGT. The CDR3 spans 15 residues. The CDR3 sequence is CASSESTSRTGELFF. CDR3 in DNA: TGTGCCAGCAGTGAATCCACTAGTCGCACCGGGGAGCTGTTTTTT.

CDR3 loop: CASSYFSGGKPHVTDTQYF. In nucleotides, the CDR3 is TGTGCCAGCAGTTACTTTAGCGGGGGTAAACCACACGTCACAGATACGCAGTATTTT. The chain links TRBV6-2 or TRBV6-3 to TRBJ2-3; 9 positions agree with TRBD2. Germline V CDR1 and CDR2: MNHEY, SVGEGT. The V gene end was trimmed by 1 base and the J gene end by 2 bases; junction bases not matched to a gene: 13. CDR3 size: 19 residues.

The chain links TRBV10-3 to TRBJ1-4; 9 bases align to TRBD1. Per germline, CDR1 ENHRY and CDR2 SYGVKD. The V and J ends lost 10 bases and 7 bases, in that order; junction bases with no gene match: 7. This CDR3 comprises 13 residues. CDR3 loop: CASRGQGLEKLFF. The CDR3 nucleotides read TGTGCCAGCCGGGGACAGGGCCTTGAAAAACTGTTTTTT.

The chain employs TRBV19 and TRBJ2-3; 8 nucleotides line up with TRBD2. The CDR3 totals 15 residues. Germline assignment: CDR1 LNHDA and CDR2 SQIVND (reference sequence). V lost 5 bases to trimming and J lost 7 bases; unmatched junction nucleotides: 11. CDR3 in amino acids: CASSENSGEGNTQYF. The CDR3 DNA follows: TGTGCCAGTAGTGAGAATAGCGGGGAAGGAAATACGCAGTATTTT. Together with reference TRBV19 and TRBJ2-3, the CDR3 gives the full variable domain: DGGITQSPKYLFRKEGQNVTLSCEQNLNHDAMYWYRQDPGQGLRLIYYSQIVNDFQKGDIAEGYSVSREKKESFPLTVTSAQKNPTAFYLCASSENSGEGNTQYFGPGTRLTVL.

V gene TRBV25-1 combines with J gene TRBJ2-7; 7 positions agree with TRBD1. The CDR3 runs to 15 residues. V lost 4 bases, J lost 0 bases, and 6 bases stayed unmatched. Germline CDR1 is MGHDK and CDR2 is SYGVNS. CDR3 bases: TGTGCCAGCAGTGTCCCCGGGGACAGCTCCTACGAGCAGTACTTC. Translated, it gives CASSVPGDSSYEQYF.